This entry features one T cell receptor (beta chain) sequence. Germline CDR1 and CDR2: MNHEY and SVGEGT. This CDR3 is built from 18 residues. The germline V and J ends were trimmed by 2 bases and 0 bases, with 14 bases remaining between them. This record belongs to a study of blood T cell repertoires in COVID-19. For the study at large: There were acute and convalescent COVID-19 samples, and they came from the United States, Italy and Spain. PBMCs, B-cell-depleted T cells, or T cells were the source of the cDNA or gDNA that made up the material.

As originally analysed: Amplifying reference gene primers gave estimates of nucleated cell counts. Measured with immunoSEQ multiplex PCR; TCRdb has only the in-frame clones, and not every one. V and J calls and clone size are given by that table; D and trimming were obtained from the DNA. The profile covers some 50,000 clones, with about 85% appearing a single time and 13% to 15% taken by the ten largest. Sequenced input: peripheral blood. This chain connects TRBV6-2 or TRBV6-3 to TRBJ2-6, with D tentatively TRBD1 (5 bases). This sequence originates from a human donor in a cohort sampled during active COVID-19. Written as DNA, the CDR3 is TGTGCCAGCAGTTACGACAGCCCATCCTCCTCTGGGGCCAACGTCCTGACTTTC. It translates to CASSYDSPSSSGANVLTF.